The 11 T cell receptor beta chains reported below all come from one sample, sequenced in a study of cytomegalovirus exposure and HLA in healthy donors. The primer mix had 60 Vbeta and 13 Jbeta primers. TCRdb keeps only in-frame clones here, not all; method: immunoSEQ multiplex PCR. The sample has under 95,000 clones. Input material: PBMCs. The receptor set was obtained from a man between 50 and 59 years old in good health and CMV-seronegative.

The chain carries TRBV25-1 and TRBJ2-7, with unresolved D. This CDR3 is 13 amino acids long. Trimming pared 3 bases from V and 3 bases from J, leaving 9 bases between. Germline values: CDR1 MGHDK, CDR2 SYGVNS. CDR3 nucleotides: TGTGCCAGCAGTGATTCCTCAGTCTACGAGCAGTACTTC. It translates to CASSDSSVYEQYF.

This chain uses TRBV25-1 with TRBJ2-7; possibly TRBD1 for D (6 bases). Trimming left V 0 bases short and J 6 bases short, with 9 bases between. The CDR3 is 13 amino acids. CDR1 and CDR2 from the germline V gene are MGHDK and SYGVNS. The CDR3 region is CASSEYIGGEQYF. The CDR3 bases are TGTGCCAGCAGTGAATATATAGGGGGCGAGCAGTACTTC.

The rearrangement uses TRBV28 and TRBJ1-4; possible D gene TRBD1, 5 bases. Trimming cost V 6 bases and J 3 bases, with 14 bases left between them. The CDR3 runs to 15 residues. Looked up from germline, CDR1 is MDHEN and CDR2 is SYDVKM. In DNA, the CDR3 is TGTGCCAGCAGGCCCTTTCAGGGTTCTAATGAAAAACTGTTTTTT. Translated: CASRPFQGSNEKLFF.

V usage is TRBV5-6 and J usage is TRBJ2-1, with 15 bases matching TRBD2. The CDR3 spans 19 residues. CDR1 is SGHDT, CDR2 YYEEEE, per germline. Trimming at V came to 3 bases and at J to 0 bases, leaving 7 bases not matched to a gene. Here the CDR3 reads CASSWGLAGGLSSYNEQFF. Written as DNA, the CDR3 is TGTGCCAGCAGCTGGGGACTAGCGGGGGGCCTGAGCTCCTACAATGAGCAGTTCTTC.

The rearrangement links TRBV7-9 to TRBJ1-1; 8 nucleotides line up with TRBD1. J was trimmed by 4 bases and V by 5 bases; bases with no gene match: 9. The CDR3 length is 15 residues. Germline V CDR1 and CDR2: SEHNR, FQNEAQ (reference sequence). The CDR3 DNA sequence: TGTGCCAGCAGCGTAGAGACAGGGGCCCCCACTGAAGCTTTCTTT. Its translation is CASSVETGAPTEAFF.

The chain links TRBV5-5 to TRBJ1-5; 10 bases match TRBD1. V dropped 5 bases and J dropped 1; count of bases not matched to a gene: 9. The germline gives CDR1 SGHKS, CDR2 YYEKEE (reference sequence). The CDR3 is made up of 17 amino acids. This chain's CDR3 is CASRAGTGVLSNQPQHF. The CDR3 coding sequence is TGTGCCAGCAGAGCCGGGACAGGGGTTTTGAGCAATCAGCCCCAGCATTTT. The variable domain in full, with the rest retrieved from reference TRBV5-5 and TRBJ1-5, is DAGVTQSPTHLIKTRGQQVTLRCSPISGHKSVSWYQQVLGQGPQFIFQYYEKEERGRGNFPDRFSARQFPNYSSELNVNALLLGDSALYLCASRAGTGVLSNQPQHFGDGTRLSIL.

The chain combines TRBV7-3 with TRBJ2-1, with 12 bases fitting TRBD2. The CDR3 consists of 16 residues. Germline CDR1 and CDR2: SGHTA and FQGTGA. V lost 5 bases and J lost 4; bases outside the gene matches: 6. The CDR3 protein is CASSPSSGGAYNEQFF. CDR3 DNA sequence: TGTGCCAGCAGCCCGTCTAGCGGGGGGGCATACAATGAGCAGTTCTTC.

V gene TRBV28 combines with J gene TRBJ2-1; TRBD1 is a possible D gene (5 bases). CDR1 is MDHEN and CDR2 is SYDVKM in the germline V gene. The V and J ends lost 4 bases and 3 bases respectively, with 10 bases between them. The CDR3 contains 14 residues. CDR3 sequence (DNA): TGTGCCAGCAGTTACCAGGGAAACTACAATGAGCAGTTCTTC. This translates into CASSYQGNYNEQFF.

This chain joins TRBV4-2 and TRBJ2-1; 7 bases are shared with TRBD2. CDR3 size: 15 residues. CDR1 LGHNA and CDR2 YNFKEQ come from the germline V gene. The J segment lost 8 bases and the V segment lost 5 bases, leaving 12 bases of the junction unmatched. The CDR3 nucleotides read TGTGCCAGCAGCTCCTCATGGGGAGGGTTAGATGAGCAGTTCTTC. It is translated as CASSSSWGGLDEQFF.

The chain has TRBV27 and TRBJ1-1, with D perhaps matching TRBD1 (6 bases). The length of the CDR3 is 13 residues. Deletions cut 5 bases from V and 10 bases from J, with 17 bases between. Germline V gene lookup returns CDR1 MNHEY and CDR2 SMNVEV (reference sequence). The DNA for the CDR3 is TGTGCCAGCAGTAAAGCTCCCGGGACACTAGCTTTCTTT. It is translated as CASSKAPGTLAFF.

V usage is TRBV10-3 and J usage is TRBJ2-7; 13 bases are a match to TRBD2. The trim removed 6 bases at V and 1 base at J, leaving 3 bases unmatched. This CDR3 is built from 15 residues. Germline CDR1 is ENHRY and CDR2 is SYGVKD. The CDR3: CAIRETSGGSYEQYF. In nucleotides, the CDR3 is TGTGCCATCAGGGAGACTAGCGGGGGGTCCTACGAGCAGTACTTC.